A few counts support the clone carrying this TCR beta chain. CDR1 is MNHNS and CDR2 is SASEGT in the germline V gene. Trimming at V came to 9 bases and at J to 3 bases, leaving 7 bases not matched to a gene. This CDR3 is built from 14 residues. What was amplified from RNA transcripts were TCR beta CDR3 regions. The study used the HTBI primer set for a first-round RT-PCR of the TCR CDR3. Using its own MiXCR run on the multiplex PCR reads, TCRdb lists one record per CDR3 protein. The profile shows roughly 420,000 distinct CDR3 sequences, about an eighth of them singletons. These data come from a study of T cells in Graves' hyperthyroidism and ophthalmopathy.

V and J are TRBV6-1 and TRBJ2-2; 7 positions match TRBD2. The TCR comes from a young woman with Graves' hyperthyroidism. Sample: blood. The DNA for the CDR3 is TGTGCCAGTTGCCGGGACTATCACACCGGGGAGCTGTTTTTT. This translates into CASCRDYHTGELFF.